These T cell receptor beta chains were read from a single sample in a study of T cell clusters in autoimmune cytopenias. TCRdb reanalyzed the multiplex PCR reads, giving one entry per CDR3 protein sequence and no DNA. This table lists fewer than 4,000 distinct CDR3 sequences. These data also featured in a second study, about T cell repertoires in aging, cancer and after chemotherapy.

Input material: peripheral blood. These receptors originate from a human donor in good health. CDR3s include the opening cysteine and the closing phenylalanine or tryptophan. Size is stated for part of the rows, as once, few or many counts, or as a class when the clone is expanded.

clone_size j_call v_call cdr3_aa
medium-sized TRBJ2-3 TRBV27 CASSFLQSDTQYF
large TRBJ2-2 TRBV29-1 CSVVEGSGVRRELFF
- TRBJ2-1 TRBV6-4 CASSDFAGEGLNEQFF
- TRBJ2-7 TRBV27 CASRGSVGQYF
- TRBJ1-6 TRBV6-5 CASSKTGNSPLHF
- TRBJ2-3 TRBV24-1 CATSEWGSTDTQYF
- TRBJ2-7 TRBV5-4 CASRPAAGYEQYF
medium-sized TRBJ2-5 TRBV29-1 CSTGPSTGTQYF
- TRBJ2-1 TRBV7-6 CASSLGGDTYNEQFF
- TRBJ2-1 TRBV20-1 CSAGTFSGGHYNEQFF
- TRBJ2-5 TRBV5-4 CASSLQGVLETQYF
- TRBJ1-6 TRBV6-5 CASRSGLNLYSPLHF
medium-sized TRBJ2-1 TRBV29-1 CSVRAGGLDYNEQFF
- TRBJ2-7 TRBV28 CASRSGTGSSYEQYF
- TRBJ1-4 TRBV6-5 CASSYERLEKLFF
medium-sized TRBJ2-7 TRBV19 CASSPQTSGSRYEQYF
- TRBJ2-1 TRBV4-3 CASSQDSSRDEQFF
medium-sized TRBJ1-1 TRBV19 CASSWGGMRTEAFF
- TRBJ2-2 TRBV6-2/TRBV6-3 CASTNTRDRGWTGELFF
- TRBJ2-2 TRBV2 CASSAHDWSYTGELFF
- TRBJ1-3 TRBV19 CATRVDSSGNTIYF
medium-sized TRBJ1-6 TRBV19 CASYPGKNSPLHF
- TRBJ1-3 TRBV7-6 CASSASGTASGNTIYF
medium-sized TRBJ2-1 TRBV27 CASSPTSGVGYNEQFF
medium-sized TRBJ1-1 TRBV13 CASRPRGGMNTEAFF
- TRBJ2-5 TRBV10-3 CAISPKDRGYQETQYF
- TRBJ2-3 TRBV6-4 CASSEGQGADTQYF
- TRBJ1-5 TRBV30 CAWSQGANQPQHF
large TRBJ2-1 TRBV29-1 CSVRTRDSDISEQFF
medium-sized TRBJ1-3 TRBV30 CAWKVGGDTIYF
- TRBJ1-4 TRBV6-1 CASSVGRAAEKLFF
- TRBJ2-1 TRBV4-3 CASSQELGGSYNEQFF